The rows below give T cell receptor beta chains drawn from one sample of a study of T cells in Graves' hyperthyroidism and ophthalmopathy. TCRdb reanalysed the multiplex PCR reads using MiXCR and keeps one entry per CDR3 protein. The sample yields 500,000 to 650,000 distinct CDR3 sequences, 40% to 55% seen once. Sequenced sample: peripheral blood or thyroid tissue (not recorded which). These receptors came from an adult woman with Graves' disease, either hyperthyroidism or ophthalmopathy (not recorded which). CDR3s include the opening cysteine and the closing phenylalanine or tryptophan. D genes are given only for firm matches. Rows give clone size only sometimes, using once, few, many, or a class for an expanded clone.

clone size: -; V gene: TRBV2; D gene: -; J gene: TRBJ1-6; CDR3 protein: CASSRDGPYNSPLHF; CDR3 DNA: TGTGCCAGCAGTCGGGACGGCCCCTATAATTCACCCCTCCACTTT
clone size: -; V gene: TRBV30; D gene: TRBD1; J gene: TRBJ1-5; CDR3 protein: CAWSQQGGEPQHF; CDR3 DNA: TGTGCCTGGAGTCAACAGGGGGGGGAGCCCCAGCATTTT
clone size: many; V gene: TRBV7-3; D gene: -; J gene: TRBJ1-1; CDR3 protein: CASSLTPGASEAFF; CDR3 DNA: TGTGCCAGCAGCTTAACGCCCGGGGCCTCTGAAGCTTTCTTT
clone size: -; V gene: TRBV10-3; D gene: -; J gene: TRBJ1-2; CDR3 protein: CAISEVTNYGYTF; CDR3 DNA: TGTGCCATCAGTGAGGTCACAAACTATGGCTACACCTTC
clone size: -; V gene: TRBV11-2; D gene: -; J gene: TRBJ1-4; CDR3 protein: CASSPRLHRDEKLFF; CDR3 DNA: TGTGCCAGCAGCCCCCGGCTTCATCGGGATGAAAAACTGTTTTTT
clone size: -; V gene: TRBV6-6; D gene: -; J gene: TRBJ1-1; CDR3 protein: CASSYRRGSMRNTEAFF; CDR3 DNA: TGTGCCAGCAGTTACCGTCGGGGAAGTATGAGAAACACTGAAGCTTTCTTT
clone size: -; V gene: TRBV10-3; D gene: -; J gene: TRBJ2-7; CDR3 protein: CAISVGGNEQYF; CDR3 DNA: TGTGCCATCAGTGTTGGGGGAAACGAGCAGTACTTC
clone size: many; V gene: TRBV5-8; D gene: TRBD2; J gene: TRBJ2-5; CDR3 protein: CASSLGGSTQETQYF; CDR3 DNA: TGTGCCAGCAGCCTGGGCGGGAGCACCCAAGAGACCCAGTACTTC
clone size: -; V gene: TRBV25-1; D gene: TRBD1; J gene: TRBJ1-2; CDR3 protein: CASSEYRDSQDEQGNYGYTF; CDR3 DNA: TGTGCCAGCAGTGAATATAGGGACAGCCAAGATGAGCAGGGGAACTATGGCTACACCTTC
clone size: -; V gene: TRBV3-1; D gene: TRBD2; J gene: TRBJ2-2; CDR3 protein: CASSFRLASNTGELFF; CDR3 DNA: TGTGCCAGCAGCTTTCGACTAGCCTCGAACACCGGGGAGCTGTTTTTT
clone size: many; V gene: TRBV29-1; D gene: TRBD1; J gene: TRBJ2-2; CDR3 protein: CSVRTGGVTGELFF; CDR3 DNA: TGCAGCGTACGGACAGGGGGGGTCACCGGGGAGCTGTTTTTT
clone size: -; V gene: TRBV6-1; D gene: TRBD1; J gene: TRBJ1-2; CDR3 protein: CASRVRPGTGDYGYTF; CDR3 DNA: TGTGCCAGCAGAGTCAGGCCTGGGACAGGGGACTATGGCTACACCTTC
clone size: -; V gene: TRBV10-2; D gene: -; J gene: TRBJ1-6; CDR3 protein: CASSETGQLNSPLHF; CDR3 DNA: TGCGCCAGCAGTGAGACGGGACAACTAAATTCACCCCTCCACTTT
clone size: -; V gene: TRBV29-1; D gene: -; J gene: TRBJ2-6; CDR3 protein: CSLKSGANVLTF; CDR3 DNA: TGCAGCTTGAAATCTGGGGCCAACGTCCTGACTTTC
clone size: -; V gene: TRBV29-1; D gene: -; J gene: TRBJ2-1; CDR3 protein: CSGRIGDWEQFF; CDR3 DNA: TGCAGCGGCCGGATAGGAGACTGGGAGCAGTTCTTC
clone size: -; V gene: TRBV20-1; D gene: TRBD2; J gene: TRBJ2-5; CDR3 protein: CSVAGGAPETQYF; CDR3 DNA: TGCAGTGTGGCGGGGGGAGCGCCGGAGACCCAGTACTTC
clone size: many; V gene: TRBV19; D gene: -; J gene: TRBJ2-2; CDR3 protein: CASSISGDGGELFF; CDR3 DNA: TGTGCCAGTAGTATTTCGGGGGACGGCGGGGAGCTGTTTTTT
clone size: -; V gene: TRBV7-8; D gene: TRBD1; J gene: TRBJ2-7; CDR3 protein: CASSLLGTGILDEQYF; CDR3 DNA: TGTGCCAGCAGCCTCCTCGGGACAGGGATTTTGGACGAGCAGTACTTC
clone size: once; V gene: TRBV10-3; D gene: TRBD2; J gene: TRBJ2-7; CDR3 protein: CATRLAGTVYEQYF; CDR3 DNA: TGTGCCACCCGACTAGCGGGAACAGTGTACGAGCAGTACTTC
clone size: many; V gene: TRBV29-1; D gene: -; J gene: TRBJ1-4; CDR3 protein: CSVPIGTGEKLFF; CDR3 DNA: TGCAGCGTACCAATCGGGACGGGGGAAAAACTGTTTTTT
clone size: few; V gene: TRBV20-1; D gene: -; J gene: TRBJ1-5; CDR3 protein: CSAREAARNQPQHF; CDR3 DNA: TGCAGTGCTAGAGAGGCAGCCCGTAATCAGCCCCAGCATTTT
clone size: -; V gene: TRBV7-2; D gene: -; J gene: TRBJ2-6; CDR3 protein: CASSFGGAGTGANVLTF; CDR3 DNA: TGTGCCAGCAGCTTCGGAGGGGCTGGCACTGGGGCCAACGTCCTGACTTTC
clone size: -; V gene: TRBV19; D gene: -; J gene: TRBJ1-5; CDR3 protein: CASNSQGTQPQHF; CDR3 DNA: TGTGCCAGTAATTCGCAGGGCACGCAGCCCCAGCATTTT
clone size: -; V gene: TRBV11-2; D gene: -; J gene: TRBJ1-1; CDR3 protein: CASSLMGRTEAFF; CDR3 DNA: TGTGCCAGCAGCTTGATGGGGAGGACTGAAGCTTTCTTT
clone size: -; V gene: TRBV19; D gene: TRBD1; J gene: TRBJ1-5; CDR3 protein: CAIWDRNRRRNQPQHF; CDR3 DNA: TGTGCCATCTGGGACAGGAACCGCCGTAGAAATCAGCCCCAGCATTTT
clone size: many; V gene: TRBV7-2; D gene: TRBD2; J gene: TRBJ2-7; CDR3 protein: CASSQGLAGGRKQYF; CDR3 DNA: TGTGCCAGCAGCCAAGGACTAGCGGGAGGGCGAAAGCAGTACTTC
clone size: -; V gene: TRBV12-3/TRBV12-4; D gene: TRBD1; J gene: TRBJ1-1; CDR3 protein: CASSRGDRGPDTEAFF; CDR3 DNA: TGTGCCAGCAGCCGAGGGGACAGGGGGCCCGACACTGAAGCTTTCTTT
clone size: -; V gene: TRBV7-8; D gene: TRBD1; J gene: TRBJ1-5; CDR3 protein: CASIELLGTGARKPQHF; CDR3 DNA: TGTGCCAGCATTGAACTACTGGGGACAGGGGCTCGGAAGCCCCAGCATTTT
clone size: -; V gene: TRBV7-2; D gene: TRBD1; J gene: TRBJ1-6; CDR3 protein: CASSPDRGYSPLHF; CDR3 DNA: TGTGCCAGCAGCCCGGACAGGGGTTATTCACCCCTCCACTTT
clone size: many; V gene: TRBV29-1; D gene: -; J gene: TRBJ2-6; CDR3 protein: CSVRVGSGANVLTF; CDR3 DNA: TGCAGCGTTAGGGTGGGCTCTGGGGCCAACGTCCTGACTTTC
clone size: many; V gene: TRBV19; D gene: -; J gene: TRBJ1-5; CDR3 protein: CASSRDRIHQPQHF; CDR3 DNA: TGTGCCAGCAGTAGAGACAGGATCCATCAGCCCCAGCATTTT
clone size: -; V gene: TRBV5-4; D gene: -; J gene: TRBJ1-1; CDR3 protein: CASSWGPLTEAFF; CDR3 DNA: TGTGCCAGCAGCTGGGGACCGCTCACTGAAGCTTTCTTT
clone size: many; V gene: TRBV20-1; D gene: -; J gene: TRBJ1-5; CDR3 protein: CSAYHPLLNQPQHF; CDR3 DNA: TGCAGTGCTTATCACCCGCTCCTCAATCAGCCCCAGCATTTT
clone size: -; V gene: TRBV20-1; D gene: -; J gene: TRBJ1-4; CDR3 protein: CSAPTDGKLFF; CDR3 DNA: TGCAGTGCTCCAACAGATGGAAAACTGTTTTTT
clone size: -; V gene: TRBV19; D gene: -; J gene: TRBJ1-5; CDR3 protein: CASSIGSRVQPQHF; CDR3 DNA: TGTGCCAGTAGTATAGGGAGTCGTGTTCAGCCCCAGCATTTT
clone size: many; V gene: TRBV12-3/TRBV12-4; D gene: TRBD2; J gene: TRBJ2-7; CDR3 protein: CASSFRAGGGYEQYF; CDR3 DNA: TGTGCCAGCAGTTTTAGAGCGGGAGGCGGGTACGAGCAGTACTTC
clone size: -; V gene: TRBV7-2; D gene: TRBD1; J gene: TRBJ2-7; CDR3 protein: CASSGPGTERFYEQYF; CDR3 DNA: TGTGCCAGCAGCGGACCCGGGACAGAGAGATTTTACGAGCAGTACTTC
clone size: many; V gene: TRBV2; D gene: -; J gene: TRBJ1-5; CDR3 protein: CASTFGSGNQPQHF; CDR3 DNA: TGTGCCAGCACCTTCGGGTCTGGCAATCAGCCCCAGCATTTT
clone size: -; V gene: TRBV2; D gene: TRBD1; J gene: TRBJ1-1; CDR3 protein: CASRAGQGNTEASF; CDR3 DNA: TGTGCCAGCAGGGCAGGACAGGGAAACACTGAAGCTTCCTTT
clone size: -; V gene: TRBV29-1; D gene: -; J gene: TRBJ2-5; CDR3 protein: CSVSETQYF; CDR3 DNA: TGCAGCGTTTCGGAGACCCAGTACTTC
clone size: -; V gene: TRBV2; D gene: -; J gene: TRBJ2-3; CDR3 protein: CASRYGSGESNTQYF; CDR3 DNA: TGTGCCAGCAGGTATGGGTCTGGCGAGTCCAATACGCAGTATTTT
clone size: few; V gene: TRBV7-9; D gene: -; J gene: TRBJ1-1; CDR3 protein: CASSQDYGGKNTEAFF; CDR3 DNA: TGTGCCAGCAGCCAAGATTACGGGGGGAAGAACACTGAAGCTTTCTTT
clone size: few; V gene: TRBV18; D gene: -; J gene: TRBJ1-5; CDR3 protein: CASSPAVDQPQHF; CDR3 DNA: TGTGCCAGCTCACCAGCCGTCGATCAGCCCCAGCATTTT
clone size: -; V gene: TRBV12-3/TRBV12-4; D gene: TRBD1; J gene: TRBJ2-5; CDR3 protein: CASSRQGSQYF; CDR3 DNA: TGTGCCAGCAGCCGACAGGGGTCCCAGTACTTC
clone size: many; V gene: TRBV5-1; D gene: TRBD1; J gene: TRBJ2-7; CDR3 protein: CASSLGTGGSYEQYF; CDR3 DNA: TGCGCCAGCAGCTTGGGGACAGGGGGCTCCTACGAGCAGTACTTC